This entry lists 29 T cell receptor beta chains sequenced from one sample in a study of CD8 T cells in ankylosing spondylitis. Study outcomes and limitations: Apparently characteristic of ankylosing spondylitis blood was a TCR beta motif (roughly eight highly homologous variants).

TCRdb re-analysed the 5' RACE reads in MiXCR, keeping a single row per CDR3 protein. The table shows roughly 90,000 distinct CDR3 sequences, with 9% occurring only once. Their antigens are not known. Material: blood, either unsorted or a sorted T cell fraction (not recorded which). Receptors were obtained from a male donor with ankylosing spondylitis.

V and J are TRBV3-1 and TRBJ2-3; D unresolved. This CDR3 region has 14 residues. The V end was cut by 0 bases, the J end by 5 bases, with 9 bases between. The germline V gene has CDR1 LGHDT and CDR2 YNNKEL (reference sequence). The CDR3 DNA is TGTGCCAGCAGCCAAGATTTTGGAGAAGATACGCAGTATTTT. Amino acid sequence: CASSQDFGEDTQYF.

This clonotype was observed many times. This chain links TRBV7-9 with TRBJ2-7; D gene ambiguous. The V and J ends lost 5 bases and 5 bases respectively, with 10 bases between them. From germline, CDR1 is SEHNR and CDR2 FQNEAQ (reference sequence). The CDR3 is 12 residues long. The CDR3 nucleotides read TGTGCCAGCAGCAAAAGTTCAGACGAGCAGTACTTC. Protein product: CASSKSSDEQYF.

This clonotype was picked up a small number of times. The chain couples TRBV5-6 to TRBJ2-7, with 7 bases matching TRBD1. The V segment lost 3 bases and the J segment 12 bases; nucleotides outside the gene matches: 15. CDR3 size: 14 residues. The V gene's germline CDR1 is SGHDT and CDR2 YYEEEE. Here the CDR3 DNA reads TGTGCCAGCAGCTACTTGACGGGACAGCTCCCCCCGTACTTC. Translated: CASSYLTGQLPPYF.

This clonotype occurred a few times. The gene calls are TRBV12-3 or TRBV12-4 and TRBJ1-2; D unresolved. V shed 4 bases and J shed 8 bases, with 26 bases lying between them. This CDR3 is 17 amino acids long. CDR3 residues: CASSSFLLAPGWEGYTF. CDR3 DNA sequence: TGTGCCAGCAGTTCCTTCTTGTTGGCCCCTGGGTGGGAGGGCTACACCTTC.

This chain uses TRBV15 with TRBJ2-3; no clear D gene. CDR3 length: 14 amino acids. The germline V and J ends were trimmed by 3 bases and 2 bases, with 9 bases remaining between them. Germline CDR1 is LNHNV and CDR2 is YYDKDF (reference sequence). The CDR3 region is CATSSQRPTDTQYF. The CDR3 DNA reads as TGTGCCACCAGCAGCCAACGGCCCACAGATACGCAGTATTTT.

This clonotype was seen more than once but under ten times. The chain carries TRBV5-6 and TRBJ1-2, with TRBD1 as a possible D gene (6 bases). The CDR3 runs 13 residues. The V gene's germline CDR1 is SGHDT and CDR2 YYEEEE. Trimming removed 3 bases from V and 7 bases from J, with 13 bases in between. In DNA, the CDR3 is TGTGCCAGCAGCTCGACAGGAACTATTGGCTACACCTTC. It codes for CASSSTGTIGYTF. The variable domain in full, with the rest retrieved from reference TRBV5-6 and TRBJ1-2, is DAGVTQSPTHLIKTRGQQVTLRCSPKSGHDTVSWYQQALGQGPQFIFQYYEEEERQRGNFPDRFSGHQFPNYSSELNVNALLLGDSALYLCASSSTGTIGYTFGSGTRLTVV.

Ten or more counts support this clonotype. V is TRBV5-1 and J is TRBJ1-1; TRBD1 aligns across 7 bases. Germline-derived CDR1 and CDR2 are SGHRS and YFSETQ. The CDR3 covers 17 residues. V dropped 0 bases and J dropped 0; count of bases not matched to a gene: 8. The CDR3 DNA reads TGCGCCAGCAGCTTGGGGCGGACAGGCTACATGAACACTGAAGCTTTCTTT. Translating gives CASSLGRTGYMNTEAFF.

This clonotype was recorded at least ten times. V gene TRBV11-2 combines with J gene TRBJ2-3; TRBD1 matches at 8 bases. The V gene's germline CDR1 is SGHAT and CDR2 FQNNGV. J gave up 0 bases and V 5 bases, and 13 bases lay outside the gene matches. The CDR3 contains 18 residues. The CDR3 DNA sequence: TGTGCCAGCAGCCTACAGGGGGACGGGACCCCTAGCACAGATACGCAGTATTTT. It codes for CASSLQGDGTPSTDTQYF.

This clonotype was counted ten times or more. This chain connects TRBV20-1 to TRBJ1-1, with D tentatively TRBD1 (6 bases). The CDR3 has 13 amino acids. The germline gives CDR1 DFQATT, CDR2 SNEGSKA (reference sequence). V was trimmed by 5 bases and J by 3 bases, leaving 13 bases between them. The CDR3 nucleotides read TGCAGTGCTCGCCCACAGGGACACACTGAAGCTTTCTTT. Translating gives CSARPQGHTEAFF.

The V call is TRBV7-9, the J call TRBJ2-5; D assignment may be TRBD1 or TRBD2 (6 bases each). The ends were cut back, 6 bases at V and 7 bases at J, with 12 bases in the middle. CDR3 size: 12 residues. CDR1 and CDR2 from the germline V gene are SEHNR and FQNEAQ (reference sequence). CDR3: CASSRGDLTQYF. In DNA form, the CDR3 reads TGTGCCAGCAGTAGGGGGGATTTGACCCAGTACTTC.

Only a few counts were recorded for this clonotype. V is TRBV15 and J is TRBJ2-1; D is tentatively TRBD1 or TRBD2 (5 bases each). The ends were cut back, 0 bases at V and 10 bases at J, with 13 bases in the middle. The CDR3 is made up of 14 amino acids. Per the germline V gene, CDR1 is LNHNV and CDR2 is YYDKDF (reference sequence). CDR3 in DNA: TGTGCCACCAGCAGAGATTGGGACGCCAGCGAGCAGTTCTTC. This encodes CATSRDWDASEQFF.

This clonotype was found many times. This chain links TRBV5-1 with TRBJ2-7, with 11 bases matching TRBD2. CDR1 and CDR2 (germline): SGHRS, YFSETQ. There are 15 residues in the CDR3. V was pared by 5 bases and J by 2 bases, with 6 bases of the junction left unmatched. This CDR3 is CASRQGLAATYEQYF. The CDR3, as DNA: TGCGCCAGCAGACAGGGACTAGCGGCCACCTACGAGCAGTACTTC.

This clonotype came up many times. The chain recombines TRBV7-6 with TRBJ2-7, with 10 positions matching TRBD2. The V gene's germline CDR1 is SGHVS and CDR2 FNYEAQ. The length of the CDR3 is 16 residues. Trimming removed 1 base from V and 4 bases from J; junction bases left unmatched: 7. The CDR3 reads CASSLERGSGRYEQYF. The DNA for the CDR3 is TGTGCCAGCAGCTTAGAACGGGGTAGCGGGAGGTACGAGCAGTACTTC. Full variable domain (outside the CDR3, taken from reference TRBV7-6 and TRBJ2-7): GAGVSQSPRYKVTKRGQDVALRCDPISGHVSLYWYRQALGQGPEFLTYFNYEAQQDKSGLPNDRFSAERPEGSISTLTIQRTEQRDSAMYRCASSLERGSGRYEQYFGPGTRLTVT.

The V call is TRBV4-1, the J call TRBJ1-1, with no clear D. Trimming removed 4 bases from V and 0 bases from J, with 9 bases in between. The CDR3 runs to 14 residues. In germline, CDR1 is MGHRA, CDR2 YSYEKL. The DNA of the CDR3 is TGCGCCAGCAGCCGGGGAAACATGAACACTGAAGCTTTCTTT. It is translated as CASSRGNMNTEAFF.

This clonotype was observed a few times. This chain joins TRBV7-2 and TRBJ2-1, with 9 bases aligning to TRBD2. V lost 7 bases to trimming and J lost 4 bases; unmatched junction nucleotides: 8. The CDR3 length is 15 residues. Germline assignment: CDR1 SGHTA and CDR2 FQGNSA. This CDR3 reads CASMSPSGVYNEQFF. CDR3 coding DNA: TGTGCCAGCATGAGCCCTAGCGGGGTTTACAATGAGCAGTTCTTC.

The rearrangement uses TRBV6-1 and TRBJ1-1, with D possibly being TRBD1 (5 bases). CDR1 and CDR2 from the germline V gene are MNHNS and SASEGT. The germline V and J ends were trimmed by 6 bases and 7 bases, with 12 bases remaining between them. CDR3 size: 12 residues. The CDR3 bases are TGTGCCAGCAGAGGGACCGATCTTGAAGCTTTCTTT. It yields the protein CASRGTDLEAFF.

The V and J genes are TRBV7-8 and TRBJ2-1, with 8 positions matching TRBD2. Trimming removed 2 bases from V and 0 bases from J; junction bases left unmatched: 3. The CDR3 spans 16 residues. CDR1 and CDR2 from the germline V gene are SGHVS and FQNEAQ. DNA of the CDR3: TGTGCCAGCAGCTTACATCTAGCGGGCTCCTACAATGAGCAGTTCTTC. Protein sequence: CASSLHLAGSYNEQFF.

In this sample, this clonotype turned up a few times. The chain joins TRBV15 to TRBJ2-1; tentative D call: TRBD1 (6 bases). Germline CDR1 reads LNHNV; CDR2 reads YYDKDF (reference sequence). This CDR3 is 12 amino acids long. V was trimmed by 4 bases and J by 7 bases, leaving 8 bases between them. The CDR3 coding sequence is TGTGCCACCAGCAAGAGGGGGAATGAGCAGTTCTTC. This sequence encodes CATSKRGNEQFF.

This clonotype was observed a few times. The CDR3 DNA sequence: TGCAGTGCTGTGATCGGACCGATAAGCACTGAAGCTTTCTTT. It yields the protein CSAVIGPISTEAFF. The rearrangement joins TRBV20-1 to TRBJ1-1, with D unresolved. The CDR3 consists of 14 residues. Germline V lookup: CDR1 DFQATT, CDR2 SNEGSKA (reference sequence). The V end was cut by 5 bases, the J end by 4 bases, with 17 bases between.

This clonotype is a singleton in its sample. Because it lacks the conserved phenylalanine or tryptophan at the end, this CDR3 is likely a read error. The genes are TRBV2 and TRBJ2-2; 8 bases agree with TRBD1. The CDR3 runs 17 residues. The V and J ends lost 0 bases and 0 bases, in that order; junction bases with no gene match: 3. Per the germline V gene, CDR1 is SNHLY and CDR2 is FYNNEI. The CDR3 loop is CASSEAEDRANTGELFL. CDR3 nucleotides: TGTGCCAGCAGTGAAGCGGAGGACAGGGCGAACACCGGGGAGCTGTTTCTT.

This clonotype was observed a few times. The J gene is TRBJ2-1, the V gene TRBV11-1, with 9 bases aligning to TRBD2. This CDR3 is 20 amino acids long. CDR1 is SGHAT and CDR2 is FQDESV in the germline V gene (reference sequence). After removal of 5 bases from V and 5 bases from J, the junction contained 22 bases not matched to a gene. The CDR3 DNA reads as TGTGCCAGCAGCGGGGGTGCAGGGGAGATCCGGCTAGCGGGAAACAATGAGCAGTTCTTC. Its translation is CASSGGAGEIRLAGNNEQFF.

This clonotype was counted many times. The chain joins TRBV27 to TRBJ1-2, with TRBD1 matching over 8 bases. The germline gives CDR1 MNHEY, CDR2 SMNVEV (reference sequence). The V and J ends lost 3 bases and 7 bases, in that order; junction bases with no gene match: 4. This CDR3 has 13 residues. The CDR3 coding sequence is TGTGCCAGCAGTTTCCAGGGGGCTAGTGGCTACACCTTC. Encoded protein: CASSFQGASGYTF.

The sample holds many counts of this clonotype. The gene calls are TRBV28 and TRBJ2-3; no reliable D call. The CDR3 loop spans 14 amino acids. Germline V gene data show CDR1 as MDHEN and CDR2 as SYDVKM. The ends were cut back, 2 bases at V and 6 bases at J, with 12 bases in the middle. CDR3 in DNA: TGTGCCAGCAGTTTAGATAATGGTCGGGATACGCAGTATTTT. Protein product: CASSLDNGRDTQYF.

The gene calls are TRBV7-6 and TRBJ2-3; 7 positions match TRBD2. The V gene end was trimmed by 0 bases and the J gene end by 0 bases; junction bases not matched to a gene: 6. The CDR3 runs 17 residues. Germline CDR1 reads SGHVS; CDR2 reads FNYEAQ. The CDR3 here is CASSLAISGISTDTQYF. Here the CDR3 DNA reads TGTGCCAGCAGCTTAGCCATAAGCGGGATCAGCACAGATACGCAGTATTTT.

The rearrangement links TRBV19 to TRBJ1-5; no definite D call. The CDR3 runs to 16 residues. Per the germline V gene, CDR1 is LNHDA and CDR2 is SQIVND (reference sequence). Deletions cut 0 bases from V and 0 bases from J, with 9 bases between. As DNA, the CDR3 is TGTGCCAGTAGTATAGAGCGACCGTATAGCAATCAGCCCCAGCATTTT. This gives the protein CASSIERPYSNQPQHF.

In this sample, this clonotype turned up a few times. The rearrangement links TRBV7-9 to TRBJ1-1, with D tentatively TRBD1 (5 bases). The CDR3 sequence is 14 residues long. The V end lost 1 base, the J end lost 3 bases, and 9 bases lay between the germline ends. Germline V gives CDR1 SEHNR, CDR2 FQNEAQ (reference sequence). The CDR3 sequence: CASSLGQKYTEAFF. DNA for the CDR3: TGTGCCAGCAGCTTAGGACAGAAGTACACTGAAGCTTTCTTT.

Many counts were recorded for this clonotype. This chain uses TRBV5-1 with TRBJ2-6; unclear D gene. CDR1 is SGHRS and CDR2 is YFSETQ in the germline V gene. CDR3 length: 17 residues. V lost 3 bases and J lost 0, with 13 bases in between. The CDR3 bases are TGCGCCAGCAGCTCTTGGGGATCGGACTCTGGGGCCAACGTCCTGACTTTC. Translation: CASSSWGSDSGANVLTF. The whole variable domain, remainder taken from reference TRBV5-1 and TRBJ2-6, is KAGVTQTPRYLIKTRGQQVTLSCSPISGHRSVSWYQQTPGQGLQFLFEYFSETQRNKGNFPGRFSGRQFSNSRSEMNVSTLELGDSALYLCASSSWGSDSGANVLTFGAGSRLTVL.

The V gene is TRBV19, the J gene TRBJ1-5, with a tentative D call TRBD1 (6 bases). CDR1 is LNHDA, CDR2 SQIVND, per germline (reference sequence). V lost 8 bases and J 5 bases, leaving 19 bases between the germline ends. This CDR3 region has 15 residues. The DNA of the CDR3 is TGTGCCAGTGCTGAGGGGGTCCTCAGCCATCAGCCCCAGCATTTT. Translated, it gives CASAEGVLSHQPQHF.

This chain links TRBV5-8 with TRBJ2-3; TRBD1 matches 8 bases. In germline, CDR1 is SGHTS, CDR2 YDEGEE. V lost 4 bases, J lost 1 base, and 5 bases stayed unmatched. The CDR3 contains 15 residues. The CDR3 nucleotides are TGTGCCAGCAGCCAGGGACAGGCCGGCACAGATACGCAGTATTTT. This gives the protein CASSQGQAGTDTQYF.